This T cell receptor (beta chain) is from a study of shared clonotypes between healthy human individuals. Germline-derived CDR1 and CDR2 are SNHLY and FYNNEI. The V end lost 5 bases, the J end lost 6 bases, and 10 bases lay between the germline ends. CDR3 length: 13 residues. Here immunoSEQ multiplex PCR was the method, and the copy in TCRdb shows in-frame clones only, minus some. The sample records over a million clones, roughly 95% being singletons. The gene calls are TRBV2 and TRBJ2-2; D may be TRBD1 (6 bases). Sequencing was done on a sample of naive CD4+ T cells sorted from blood. Stated subset: CD45RA+ positively selected. This sequence was found in a man aged 25-45 years in good health. The CDR3 region has the DNA TGTGCCAGCAGTAGGACAGTTTCCGGGGAGCTGTTTTTT. Amino acids: CASSRTVSGELFF. Using reference TRBV2 and TRBJ2-2 for the parts outside the CDR3, the full variable domain is EPEVTQTPSHQVTQMGQEVILRCVPISNHLYFYWYRQILGQKVEFLVSFYNNEISEKSEIFDDQFSVERPDGSNFTLKIRSTKLEDSAMYFCASSRTVSGELFFGEGSRLTVL.